The 22 T cell receptor beta chains listed next were all sequenced from one sample in a study of T cell repertoires in cytomegalovirus infection. Using its own MiXCR run on the reads, TCRdb lists one record per CDR3 protein. The repertoire includes 350,000 to 550,000 distinct CDR3 sequences, roughly 30% of them detected once, and roughly 13% sits in the top ten. The sample was PBMCs. The receptors come from a human donor in good health (CMV status not recorded). Some clones in this sample may be carry-over from other donors' samples.

The chain has TRBV10-3 and TRBJ1-6; 10 positions match TRBD1. V shed 10 bases, J shed 7 bases, and the junction held 4 bases outside the gene matches. This CDR3 spans 13 amino acids. The V gene's germline CDR1 is ENHRY and CDR2 SYGVKD. CDR3 residues: CATTDRGNSPLHF. The CDR3 coding sequence is TGTGCCACTACGGACAGGGGGAATTCACCCCTCCACTTT.

The genes are TRBV6-1 and TRBJ2-7, with a tentative D call TRBD1 (6 bases). V was cut by 7 bases and J by 4 bases, with 17 bases left in between. Germline loops: CDR1 MNHNS, CDR2 SASEGT. This CDR3 has 14 amino acids. The DNA for the CDR3 is TGTGCCAGCAAGCTGACAGGAGAAAGATACGAGCAGTACTTC. This translates into CASKLTGERYEQYF.

This clonotype was seen a few times. V and J are TRBV20-1 and TRBJ1-1; possibly TRBD1 for D (5 bases). The CDR3 totals 15 residues. The germline V gene encodes CDR1 DFQATT and CDR2 SNEGSKA (reference sequence). With 3 bases removed from V and 7 bases from J, the gap between germline ends came to 21 bases. DNA of the CDR3: TGCAGTGCTAGTCCCAAGTGGGGGAGGCCTGATGAAGCTTTCTTT. It encodes CSASPKWGRPDEAFF.

V and J are TRBV4-1 and TRBJ1-2, with D possibly TRBD1 on 5 matching bases. The germline V gene encodes CDR1 MGHRA and CDR2 YSYEKL. The CDR3 covers 16 residues. V was trimmed by 0 bases and J by 8 bases, leaving 19 bases between them. This CDR3 is CASSQDLAEQGGGYTF. The CDR3 DNA reads TGCGCCAGCAGCCAAGATCTGGCGGAGCAGGGAGGCGGCTACACCTTC.

This clonotype was observed a few times. The rearrangement links TRBV7-6 to TRBJ2-2; 7 bases are a match to TRBD2. The J segment lost 0 bases and the V segment lost 6 bases, leaving 10 bases of the junction unmatched. This CDR3 comprises 17 residues. From germline, CDR1 is SGHVS and CDR2 FNYEAQ. The CDR3 bases are TGTGCCAGCAGGAAAGAGGCCGGGACTACGAACACCGGGGAGCTGTTTTTT. It encodes CASRKEAGTTNTGELFF.

This clonotype was observed a few times. The chain couples TRBV11-2 to TRBJ1-1; D is undetermined. The germline CDR1 and CDR2 sequences are SGHAT and FQNNGV. The V and J ends lost 5 bases and 6 bases respectively, with 16 bases between them. The CDR3 length is 14 residues. The CDR3 DNA sequence: TGTGCCAGCAGCCCGGGCCGAGGTGTCTCTGAAGCTTTCTTT. Translated: CASSPGRGVSEAFF.

The CDR3 spells CASSFVGPNTGELFF. For the CDR3, the DNA is TGTGCCAGCAGCTTCGTTGGCCCGAACACCGGGGAGCTGTTTTTT. V usage is TRBV7-8 and J usage is TRBJ2-2, with D unclear. The germline V gene has CDR1 SGHVS and CDR2 FQNEAQ. V gave up 3 bases and J gave up 0 bases, with 8 bases separating them. This CDR3 has 15 residues. Full variable domain (outside the CDR3, taken from reference TRBV7-8 and TRBJ2-2): GAGVSQSPRYKVAKRGQDVALRCDPISGHVSLFWYQQALGQGPEFLTYFQNEAQLDKSGLPSDRFFAERPEGSVSTLKIQRTQQEDSAVYLCASSFVGPNTGELFFGEGSRLTVL.

V and J are TRBV11-2 and TRBJ2-7, with 7 bases that match TRBD1. CDR1 is SGHAT and CDR2 is FQNNGV in the germline V gene. V was clipped by 6 bases and J by 4 bases; unmatched bases: 12. The CDR3 sequence is 15 residues long. This chain's CDR3 is CASSPLKGQLYEQYF. CDR3 DNA: TGTGCCAGCAGTCCGTTAAAGGGACAGCTTTACGAGCAGTACTTC.

In its sample, this clonotype was seen many times. This chain joins TRBV6-1 and TRBJ2-1; tentatively, D is TRBD1 or TRBD2 (5 bases each). The CDR3 spans 13 residues. Germline CDR1 is MNHNS and CDR2 is SASEGT. V was trimmed by 9 bases and J by 6 bases, leaving 15 bases between them. In DNA form, the CDR3 reads TGTGCCAGTCGGGACGGCCCAACCAATGAGCAGTTCTTC. The encoded protein is CASRDGPTNEQFF.

This clonotype was counted between two and nine times. The V call is TRBV6-2 or TRBV6-3, the J call TRBJ2-1; 10 bases align to TRBD1. V shed 5 bases and J 8 bases; nucleotides not matched to a gene: 15. Germline values: CDR1 MNHEY, CDR2 SVGEGT. This CDR3 is built from 17 residues. The CDR3 here is CASSHGGTGVLVDEQFF. The CDR3 nucleotides are TGTGCCAGCAGTCACGGGGGGACAGGGGTTCTTGTAGATGAGCAGTTCTTC.

Only a few counts were recorded for this clonotype. CDR3 coding DNA: TGTGCCAGCACCTCCGGGGGCACTTTCCAAGAGACCCAGTACTTC. The encoded protein is CASTSGGTFQETQYF. The rearrangement links TRBV4-2 to TRBJ2-5, with D perhaps TRBD1 or TRBD2 (6 bases each). The V gene's germline CDR1 is LGHNA and CDR2 YNFKEQ. Between the trimmed V and J ends, which lost 7 bases and 1 base, there was a span of 16 bases. This CDR3 has 15 amino acids.

Ten or more counts support this clonotype. The chain couples TRBV6-1 to TRBJ2-1, with D unresolved. There are 16 residues in the CDR3. The V end lost 7 bases, the J end lost 2 bases, and 18 bases lay between the germline ends. Germline CDR1 MNHNS, CDR2 SASEGT. Here the CDR3 DNA reads TGTGCCAGCACACCTAGGGCTGCGGCACCCTACAATGAGCAGTTCTTC. Translating gives CASTPRAAAPYNEQFF.

This clonotype was observed a handful of times. The rearrangement uses TRBV24-1 and TRBJ2-3; TRBD2 might be the D (5 bases). CDR3 size: 14 residues. Trimming pared 7 bases from V and 2 bases from J, leaving 12 bases between. The germline V gene encodes CDR1 KGHDR and CDR2 SFDVKD. The CDR3 bases are TGTGCCACCAGATCAAGCGGCTCCACAGATACGCAGTATTTT. This sequence encodes CATRSSGSTDTQYF.

This clonotype was detected many times. This chain connects TRBV6-2 or TRBV6-3 to TRBJ1-3, with D perhaps matching TRBD1 (6 bases). V gave up 8 bases and J gave up 0 bases, with 23 bases separating them. The CDR3 runs to 18 residues. CDR1 and CDR2 (germline): MNHEY, SVGEGT. The CDR3 is CASLGQPIDGDSGNTIYF. The DNA for the CDR3 is TGTGCCAGCCTTGGACAGCCGATTGATGGAGACTCTGGAAACACCATATATTTT.

This sequence joins TRBV25-1 and TRBJ2-5; TRBD2 agrees at 7 bases. The CDR3 runs to 14 residues. In germline, CDR1 is MGHDK, CDR2 SYGVNS. Trimming cost V 5 bases and J 7 bases; bases outside gene matches: 10. CDR3 nucleotide sequence: TGTGCCAGCAGTTCAGAGCGGGGTCTGGGGACCCAGTACTTC. This sequence encodes CASSSERGLGTQYF.

This clonotype was observed many times. The chain joins TRBV4-1 to TRBJ1-1; the D is unclear. The V gene lost 1 base and the J gene lost 0 bases, with 3 bases spanning the gap. The germline CDR1 and CDR2 sequences are MGHRA and YSYEKL. The CDR3 consists of 13 residues. CDR3 sequence reads: CASSQVLNTEAFF. For the CDR3, the DNA is TGCGCCAGCAGCCAAGTTCTGAACACTGAAGCTTTCTTT.

The chain uses TRBV27 and TRBJ2-1; D gene uncertain. The V gene lost 6 bases and the J gene lost 0 bases, with 12 bases spanning the gap. Per germline, CDR1 MNHEY and CDR2 SMNVEV (reference sequence). The CDR3 is made up of 15 amino acids. CDR3 region: CASSRSPSSYNEQFF. The CDR3 region has the DNA TGTGCCAGCAGCCGGTCGCCGAGCTCCTACAATGAGCAGTTCTTC.

Details on this clonotype: A much more abundant neighbour one base away suggests this may be a read error. The rearrangement links TRBV6-6 to TRBJ2-5; perhaps TRBD1 as D (7 bases). Germline values: CDR1 MNHNY, CDR2 SVGAGI (reference sequence). V lost 6 bases to trimming and J lost 5 bases, with 22 bases between them. The CDR3 is made up of 16 amino acids. CDR3 DNA: TGTGCCAGCAGGGACCCCGGGGGACAGATCGGGGAGACCCAGTACTTC. This translates into CASRDPGGQIGETQYF.

This clonotype was counted ten times or more. The chain is built from TRBV28 and TRBJ1-1; D not certain. Between the trimmed V and J ends, which lost 9 bases and 1 base, there was a span of 9 bases. The CDR3 spans 12 residues. Germline V lookup: CDR1 MDHEN, CDR2 SYDVKM. In DNA form, the CDR3 reads TGTGCCAGGATGAGAGAGAACACTGAAGCTTTCTTT. Translated, it gives CARMRENTEAFF.

This clonotype was detected a few times. The chain joins TRBV7-6 to TRBJ2-7, with TRBD2 identical over 9 bases. The CDR3 totals 12 residues. The germline CDR1 and CDR2 sequences are SGHVS and FNYEAQ. Germline trimming cut 5 bases from V and 6 bases from J; bases unmatched to any gene: 2. CDR3 bases: TGTGCCAGCAGCGCGGGGGGGCGCGAGCAGTACTTC. Amino acids: CASSAGGREQYF.

The J gene is TRBJ2-1, the V gene TRBV4-3; TRBD2 agrees at 7 bases. The J segment lost 4 bases and the V segment lost 0 bases, leaving 3 bases of the junction unmatched. CDR1 is LGHNA, CDR2 YSLEER, per germline. The CDR3 length is 15 residues. The CDR3 DNA follows: TGCGCCAGCAGCCAAGATTGGGGGGGGTACAATGAGCAGTTCTTC. Its translation: CASSQDWGGYNEQFF.

This clonotype was seen a few times. The chain has TRBV6-2 or TRBV6-3 and TRBJ1-6; weak D call: TRBD1 (6 bases). The germline V and J ends were trimmed by 4 bases and 0 bases, with 16 bases remaining between them. Germline assignment: CDR1 MNHEY and CDR2 SVGEGT. This CDR3 is 18 amino acids long. The CDR3 reads CASSWGAGKSSYNSPLHF. CDR3 sequence (DNA): TGTGCCAGCAGTTGGGGGGCAGGCAAAAGCTCCTATAATTCACCCCTCCACTTT.